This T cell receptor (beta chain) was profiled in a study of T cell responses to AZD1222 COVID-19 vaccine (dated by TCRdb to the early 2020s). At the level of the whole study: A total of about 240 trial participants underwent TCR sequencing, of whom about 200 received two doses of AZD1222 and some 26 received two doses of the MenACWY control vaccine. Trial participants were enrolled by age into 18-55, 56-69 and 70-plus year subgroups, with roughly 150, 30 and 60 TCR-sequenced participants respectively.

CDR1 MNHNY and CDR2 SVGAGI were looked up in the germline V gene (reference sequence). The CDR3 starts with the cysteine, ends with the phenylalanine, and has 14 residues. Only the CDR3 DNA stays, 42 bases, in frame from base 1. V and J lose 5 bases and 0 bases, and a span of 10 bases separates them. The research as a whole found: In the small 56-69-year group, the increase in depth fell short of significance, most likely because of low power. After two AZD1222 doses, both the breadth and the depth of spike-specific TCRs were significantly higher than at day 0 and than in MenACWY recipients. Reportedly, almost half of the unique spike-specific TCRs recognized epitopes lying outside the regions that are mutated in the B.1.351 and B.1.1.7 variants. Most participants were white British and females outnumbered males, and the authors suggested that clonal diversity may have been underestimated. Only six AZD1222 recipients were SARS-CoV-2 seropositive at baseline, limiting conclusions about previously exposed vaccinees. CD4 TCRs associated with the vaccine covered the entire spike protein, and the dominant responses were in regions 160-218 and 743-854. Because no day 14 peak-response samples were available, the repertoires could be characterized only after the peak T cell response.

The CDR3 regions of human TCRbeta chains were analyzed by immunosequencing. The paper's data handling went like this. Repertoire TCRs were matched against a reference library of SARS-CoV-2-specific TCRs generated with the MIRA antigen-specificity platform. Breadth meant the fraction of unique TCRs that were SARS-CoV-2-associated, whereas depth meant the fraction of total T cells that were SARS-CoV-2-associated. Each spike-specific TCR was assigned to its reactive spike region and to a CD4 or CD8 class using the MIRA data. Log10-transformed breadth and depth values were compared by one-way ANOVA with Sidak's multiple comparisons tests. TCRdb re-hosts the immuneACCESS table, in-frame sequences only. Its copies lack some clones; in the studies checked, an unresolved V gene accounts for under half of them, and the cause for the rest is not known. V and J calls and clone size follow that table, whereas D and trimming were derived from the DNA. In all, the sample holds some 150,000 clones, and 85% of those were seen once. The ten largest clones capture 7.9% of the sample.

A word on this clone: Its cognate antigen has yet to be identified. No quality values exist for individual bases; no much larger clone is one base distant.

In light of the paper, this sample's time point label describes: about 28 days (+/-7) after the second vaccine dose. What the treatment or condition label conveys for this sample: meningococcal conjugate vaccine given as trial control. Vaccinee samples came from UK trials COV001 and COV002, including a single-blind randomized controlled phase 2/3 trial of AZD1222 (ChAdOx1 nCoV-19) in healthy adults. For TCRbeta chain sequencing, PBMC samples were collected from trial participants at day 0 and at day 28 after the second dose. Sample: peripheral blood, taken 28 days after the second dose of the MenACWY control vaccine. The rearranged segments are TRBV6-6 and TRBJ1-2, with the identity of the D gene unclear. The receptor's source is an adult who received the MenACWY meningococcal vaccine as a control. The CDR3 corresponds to CASSDTGSNYGYTF. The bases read TGTGCCAGCAGTGATACGGGGTCTAACTATGGCTACACCTTC.